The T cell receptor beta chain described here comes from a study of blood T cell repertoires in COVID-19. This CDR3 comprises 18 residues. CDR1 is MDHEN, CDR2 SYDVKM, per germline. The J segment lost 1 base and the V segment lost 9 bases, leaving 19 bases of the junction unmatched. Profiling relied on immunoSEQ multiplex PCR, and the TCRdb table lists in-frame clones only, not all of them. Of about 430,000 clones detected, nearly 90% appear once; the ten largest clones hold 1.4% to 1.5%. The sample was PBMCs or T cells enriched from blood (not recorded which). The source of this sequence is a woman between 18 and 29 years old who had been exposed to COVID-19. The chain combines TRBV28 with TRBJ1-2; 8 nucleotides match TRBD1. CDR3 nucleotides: TGTGCCAGTCAAGTTCTACCCGGGACAGGAAGAAATAACTATGGCTACACCTTC. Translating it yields CASQVLPGTGRNNYGYTF.